The 11 T cell receptor beta chains listed next were all sequenced from one sample in a study of blood T cells in healthy people across ages. A sample-barcoded 5' primer and a J-beta primer mix were used in a second PCR of roughly 7 to 11 cycles. MiXCR, applied by TCRdb to the 5' RACE reads, yields one record per CDR3 protein. The data contain a few hundred thousand distinct CDR3 sequences, about 27% of them singletons. This sample also appeared in a second study, on T cells of mothers and their children.

Sequenced material: blood. These receptors were obtained from a boy aged 2 to 10 in good health.

The chain carries TRBV7-8 and TRBJ2-7; perhaps TRBD1 as D (6 bases). V was clipped by 3 bases and J by 7 bases, with 16 bases between them. Per germline, CDR1 SGHVS and CDR2 FQNEAQ. The CDR3 totals 14 residues. The CDR3 DNA is TGTGCCAGCAGCTTTTTGGCAGGGGATGGGGAGCAGTACTTC. Amino acids: CASSFLAGDGEQYF.

The chain combines TRBV20-1 with TRBJ2-5; unclear D gene. Trimming shortened V by 6 bases and J by 5 bases, and 16 bases separated the two germline ends. CDR1 is DFQATT and CDR2 is SNEGSKA in the germline V gene (reference sequence). The CDR3 is 13 residues long. The CDR3 protein is CSARRLQWETQYF. As DNA, the CDR3 is TGCAGTGCCAGAAGGTTACAGTGGGAGACCCAGTACTTC.

A few counts support this clonotype. The rearrangement links TRBV27 to TRBJ1-6; D not resolved. Trimming took 2 bases from V and 7 from J, leaving 9 bases between them. This CDR3 is 14 amino acids long. From germline, CDR1 is MNHEY and CDR2 SMNVEV (reference sequence). The CDR3 region is CASSLELGNSPLHF. CDR3 DNA sequence: TGTGCCAGCAGTTTAGAATTAGGGAATTCACCCCTCCACTTT.

This sequence joins TRBV20-1 and TRBJ2-5; 7 nucleotides line up with TRBD2. The V gene's germline CDR1 is DFQATT and CDR2 SNEGSKA (reference sequence). The junction had 12 bases not matched to a gene; V was cut back by 3 bases and J by 5 bases. The CDR3 loop spans 15 amino acids. CDR3 region: CSARGEGSWWETQYF. The CDR3, as DNA: TGCAGTGCTAGGGGGGAGGGGAGCTGGTGGGAGACCCAGTACTTC.

This clonotype was picked up one time. CDR3: CASSLTARVDTQYF. The DNA of the CDR3 is TGTGCCAGCAGCTTGACCGCCCGCGTGGATACGCAGTATTTT. The rearrangement uses TRBV5-6 and TRBJ2-3, with D unresolved. V was cut by 1 base and J by 6 bases, with 12 bases left in between. This CDR3 contains 14 residues. In germline, CDR1 is SGHDT, CDR2 YYEEEE.

The chain joins TRBV6-1 to TRBJ2-1; TRBD2 is a possible D gene (5 bases). V lost 1 base to trimming and J lost 0 bases, with 10 bases between them. There are 16 residues in the CDR3. The germline CDR1 and CDR2 sequences are MNHNS and SASEGT. The CDR3 DNA sequence: TGTGCCAGCAGTGAAGAGGACGGGGTCTCCTACAATGAGCAGTTCTTC. This codes for CASSEEDGVSYNEQFF.

In this sample, this clonotype turned up a few times. The chain has TRBV29-1 and TRBJ1-1; 7 nucleotides match TRBD1. This CDR3 is 12 amino acids long. V lost 7 bases to trimming and J lost 3 bases; unmatched junction nucleotides: 5. Per germline, CDR1 SQVTM and CDR2 ANQGSEA. CDR3 region: CSDRQGYTEAFF. CDR3 sequence (DNA): TGCAGCGACCGACAGGGTTACACTGAAGCTTTCTTT. Looking up the rest from reference TRBV29-1 and TRBJ1-1 gives the full variable domain: SAVISQKPSRDICQRGTSLTIQCQVDSQVTMMFWYRQQPGQSLTLIATANQGSEATYESGFVIDKFPISRPNLTFSTLTVSNMSPEDSSIYLCSDRQGYTEAFFGQGTRLTVV.

Only one count was recorded for this clonotype. The V call is TRBV9, the J call TRBJ1-1; TRBD1 agrees at 7 bases. Trimming took 2 bases from V and 1 from J; bases not matched to a gene: 2. In germline, CDR1 is SGDLS, CDR2 YYNGEE. CDR3 length equals 14 residues. The CDR3 coding sequence is TGTGCCAGCAGCGTGGACAGGACGAACACTGAAGCTTTCTTT. Translation: CASSVDRTNTEAFF.

This clonotype has more than one count but fewer than ten. The V gene is TRBV27, the J gene TRBJ2-4; D is undetermined. Per germline, CDR1 MNHEY and CDR2 SMNVEV (reference sequence). The CDR3 loop spans 15 amino acids. V lost 3 bases to trimming and J lost 0 bases, with 9 bases between them. Here the CDR3 reads CASSFAPLAKNIQYF. The CDR3 region has the DNA TGTGCCAGCAGTTTCGCTCCTTTAGCCAAAAACATTCAGTACTTC.

The chain joins TRBV18 to TRBJ1-4, with D uncertain. Trimming removed 2 bases from V and 3 bases from J, with 10 bases in between. CDR1 is KGHSH, CDR2 LQKENI, per germline. The CDR3 is 15 amino acids. CDR3 nucleotide sequence: TGTGCCAGCTCACCAGGCAGAAGTGCTAATGAAAAACTGTTTTTT. Encoded protein: CASSPGRSANEKLFF.

The chain recombines TRBV7-9 with TRBJ2-7, with 13 bases matching TRBD2. This CDR3 comprises 17 residues. The germline V gene encodes CDR1 SEHNR and CDR2 FQNEAQ (reference sequence). J was trimmed by 3 bases and V by 0 bases; bases with no gene match: 5. The CDR3 DNA sequence: TGTGCCAGCAGCTTAGCGACTAGCGGGGGGTCTTACTACGAGCAGTACTTC. This gives the protein CASSLATSGGSYYEQYF.